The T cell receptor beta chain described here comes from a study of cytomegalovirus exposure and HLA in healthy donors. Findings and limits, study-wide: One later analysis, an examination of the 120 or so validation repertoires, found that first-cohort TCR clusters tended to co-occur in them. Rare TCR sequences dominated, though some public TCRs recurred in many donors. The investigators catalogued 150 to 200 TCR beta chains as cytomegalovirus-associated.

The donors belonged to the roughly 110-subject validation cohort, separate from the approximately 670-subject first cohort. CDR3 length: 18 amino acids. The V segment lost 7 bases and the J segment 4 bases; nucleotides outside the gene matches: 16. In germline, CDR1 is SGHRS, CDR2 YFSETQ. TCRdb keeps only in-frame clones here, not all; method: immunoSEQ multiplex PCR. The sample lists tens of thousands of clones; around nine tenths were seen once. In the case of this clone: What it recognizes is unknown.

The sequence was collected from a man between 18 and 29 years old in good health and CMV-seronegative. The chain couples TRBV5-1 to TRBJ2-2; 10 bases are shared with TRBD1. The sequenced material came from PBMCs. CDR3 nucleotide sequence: TGCGCCAGCGCCCGGCAGCCTGGGACAGGGGTTAGCACCGGGGAGCTGTTTTTT. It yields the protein CASARQPGTGVSTGELFF.